These 13 T cell receptor beta chains were all obtained from the same sample, sequenced in a study of blood T cells in healthy people across ages. Next came a second PCR, run for about 7 to 12 cycles, which used a sample-barcoded 5' primer along with a J-beta primer mix. Each CDR3 protein gets one entry after TCRdb re-called the 5' RACE reads with MiXCR. The data contain some 1.1 million distinct CDR3 sequences, about two fifths of them singletons. The sample was blood. Every receptor here comes from a man in his late teens or twenties in good health.

This clonotype was seen more than once but under ten times. The V gene is TRBV20-1, the J gene TRBJ1-1; a possible D gene is TRBD1 (5 bases). Between the trimmed V and J ends, which lost 7 bases and 4 bases, there was a span of 19 bases. CDR1 and CDR2 (germline): DFQATT, SNEGSKA (reference sequence). The CDR3 sequence is 14 residues long. The DNA of the CDR3 is TGCAGTGGCTCTAGGGTGAGGGGCGGCACTGAAGCTTTCTTT. Translation gives CSGSRVRGGTEAFF.

The chain uses TRBV2 and TRBJ1-1; perhaps TRBD1 as D (5 bases). This CDR3 has 13 amino acids. V shed 7 bases and J shed 5 bases, with 14 bases lying between them. CDR1 is SNHLY, CDR2 FYNNEI, per germline. CDR3: CASTDGGDTEAFF. DNA of the CDR3: TGTGCCAGCACTGACGGGGGGGATACTGAAGCTTTCTTT.

The genes are TRBV4-2 and TRBJ1-5; D is uncertain. V gave up 0 bases and J gave up 4 bases, with 10 bases separating them. The CDR3 runs 15 residues. From germline, CDR1 is LGHNA and CDR2 YNFKEQ. The CDR3 spells CASSQDHLKNQPQHF. Here the CDR3 DNA reads TGTGCCAGCAGCCAAGATCATCTCAAGAATCAGCCCCAGCATTTT.

About this clonotype itself: One junction end does not reproduce the germline sequence, and a read error may be involved. This chain uses TRBV12-3 or TRBV12-4 with TRBJ1-6; no clear D. The CDR3 has 19 residues. In nucleotides, the CDR3 is TGTGCCAACAGTTTCGTAGGGCCATCGACGGGCTCCTATAATTCACCCCTCCACTTT. Its protein product is CANSFVGPSTGSYNSPLHF.

For the CDR3, the DNA is TGCGCCAGCAGCCAAGATTGGAGGACAGGGAGAACAGATACGCAGTATTTT. It codes for CASSQDWRTGRTDTQYF. The chain joins TRBV4-3 to TRBJ2-3; 8 bases fit TRBD1. CDR3 length: 17 amino acids. Germline V gene lookup returns CDR1 LGHNA and CDR2 YSLEER. V dropped 0 bases and J dropped 3; count of bases not matched to a gene: 8.

This clonotype was seen a handful of times. This chain links TRBV28 with TRBJ1-2; 7 bases align to TRBD1. This CDR3 has 13 amino acids. The germline gives CDR1 MDHEN, CDR2 SYDVKM. The J segment lost 3 bases and the V segment lost 9 bases, leaving 7 bases of the junction unmatched. DNA for the CDR3: TGTGCCAGTACGGAACAGGGGCACTATGGCTACACCTTC. Translation: CASTEQGHYGYTF.

The chain is built from TRBV7-2 and TRBJ1-4, with 9 positions matching TRBD1. Germline trimming cut 1 base from V and 8 bases from J; bases unmatched to any gene: 5. CDR3 size: 15 residues. Germline-derived CDR1 and CDR2 are SGHTA and FQGNSA. The CDR3 DNA reads TGTGCCAGCAGCTTAGGGGACAGGGCGGGGGAAAAACTGTTTTTT. It is translated as CASSLGDRAGEKLFF.

This clonotype was counted at least ten times. One end of the junction varies from germline; a read error may be responsible. The CDR3 protein is CASSLGPGNQPQHF. For the CDR3, the DNA is TGTGCCAGCAGCTTAGGACCCGGGAATCAGCCCCAGCATTTT. The chain combines TRBV12-3 or TRBV12-4 with TRBJ1-5; D uncertain. This CDR3 spans 14 amino acids.

The V and J genes are TRBV2 and TRBJ1-5; D may be TRBD1 (6 bases). Deletions cut 4 bases from V and 5 bases from J, with 12 bases between. Germline CDR1 is SNHLY and CDR2 is FYNNEI. This CDR3 region has 14 residues. The CDR3 DNA follows: TGTGCCAGCAGTGTAGGCCAGGGGTATCAGCCCCAGCATTTT. Encoded protein: CASSVGQGYQPQHF.

V gene TRBV10-3 combines with J gene TRBJ2-7; D perhaps matches TRBD2 (5 bases). The J call is in doubt because the DNA end fits TRBJ2-5 better. Germline V gene data show CDR1 as ENHRY and CDR2 as SYGVKD. The CDR3 is made up of 17 amino acids. CDR3 bases: TGTGCCATCAGTGGCGGGTCTAACCAAAAAAACAAAGAGACCCAGTACTTC. This sequence encodes CAISGGSNQKNKETQYF.

The V call is TRBV27, the J call TRBJ1-2; TRBD1 is a possible D gene (5 bases). Germline assignment: CDR1 MNHEY and CDR2 SMNVEV (reference sequence). Trimming removed 5 bases at V and 6 bases at J, with 13 bases between. There are 13 residues in the CDR3. This chain's CDR3 is CASSRGGGDGYTF. The DNA of the CDR3 is TGTGCCAGCAGTCGGGGCGGGGGGGATGGCTACACCTTC.

This clonotype was observed a few times. CDR3 loop: CSARDLLGSNEQFF. The CDR3, as DNA: TGCAGTGCTAGAGATCTGTTGGGGAGCAATGAGCAGTTCTTC. This chain links TRBV20-1 with TRBJ2-1; a weak D match, TRBD2 (5 bases). Germline-derived CDR1 and CDR2 are DFQATT and SNEGSKA (reference sequence). Deletions cut 0 bases from V and 6 bases from J, with 12 bases between. This CDR3 is 14 amino acids long.

This clonotype came up a few times. The rearrangement joins TRBV5-1 to TRBJ1-1; a possible D gene is TRBD1 (5 bases). Trimming pared 4 bases from V and 6 bases from J, leaving 19 bases between. Germline-derived CDR1 and CDR2 are SGHRS and YFSETQ. This CDR3 spans 15 amino acids. The CDR3 protein is CASSPNTDAGAEAFF. The CDR3, as DNA: TGCGCCAGCAGCCCGAACACGGATGCGGGGGCTGAAGCTTTCTTT.